This T cell receptor (beta chain) is drawn from a study of shared clonotypes between healthy human individuals. Study observations and caveats: Sequencing of the sorted subsets was shown by rarefaction to be incomplete despite large depth. The small donor group covered limited genetic and exposure diversity.

This clone appeared a single time. Its cognate antigen is unknown. Trimming took off 7 bases at V and 6 bases at J, with 18 bases between the two ends. Germline CDR1 LNHDA, CDR2 SQIVND (reference sequence). This CDR3 spans 14 amino acids. The authors distributed each subset's genomic DNA evenly over several immunoSEQ plates. Here immunoSEQ multiplex PCR was the method, and the copy in TCRdb shows in-frame clones only, minus some. The sample lists over a million clones; approximately 97% were seen once. The V call is TRBV19, the J call TRBJ1-1; D possibly corresponds to TRBD1 (6 bases). Sequencing was performed on naive CD4+ T cells sorted from blood. Subset defined: CD45RA+ positively selected. This clonotype was obtained from a man aged 25 to 40 in good health. The CDR3 loop reads CASTITGRIAEAFF. For the CDR3, the DNA is TGTGCCAGTACCATAACAGGGAGGATTGCTGAAGCTTTCTTT.